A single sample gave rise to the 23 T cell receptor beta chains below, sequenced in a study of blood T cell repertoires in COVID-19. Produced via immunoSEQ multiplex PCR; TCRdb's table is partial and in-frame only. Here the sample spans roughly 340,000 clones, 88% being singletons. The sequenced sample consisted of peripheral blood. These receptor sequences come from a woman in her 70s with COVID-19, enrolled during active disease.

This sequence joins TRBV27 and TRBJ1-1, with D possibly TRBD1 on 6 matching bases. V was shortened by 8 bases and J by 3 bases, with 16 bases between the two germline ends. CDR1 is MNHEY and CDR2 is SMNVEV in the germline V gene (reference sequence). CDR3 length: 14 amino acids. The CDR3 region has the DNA TGTGCCAGCCTCCGAGGACAGATGGACACTGAAGCTTTCTTT. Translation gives CASLRGQMDTEAFF.

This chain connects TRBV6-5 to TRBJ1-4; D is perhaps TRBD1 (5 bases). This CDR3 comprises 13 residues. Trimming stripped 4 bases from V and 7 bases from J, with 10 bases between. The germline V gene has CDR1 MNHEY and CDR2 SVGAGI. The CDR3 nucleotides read TGTGCCAGCAGTTCAGGGACTGGTGAAAAACTGTTTTTT. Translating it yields CASSSGTGEKLFF.

CDR3 in DNA: TGTGCCAGTAGTCCCGGACTGATTCCCTACGAGCAGTACTTC. As protein: CASSPGLIPYEQYF. V gene TRBV19 combines with J gene TRBJ2-7; maybe TRBD2 (5 bases). The V end was cut by 5 bases, the J end by 2 bases, with 13 bases between. CDR1 is LNHDA and CDR2 is SQIVND in the germline V gene (reference sequence). The CDR3 is 14 residues long.

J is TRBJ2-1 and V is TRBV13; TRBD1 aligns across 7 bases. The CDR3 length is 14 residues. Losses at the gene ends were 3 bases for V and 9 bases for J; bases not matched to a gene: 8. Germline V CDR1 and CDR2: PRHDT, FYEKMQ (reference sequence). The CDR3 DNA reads TGTGCCAGCAGCTTCTTAGGACAGGACACTGAGCAGTTCTTC. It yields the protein CASSFLGQDTEQFF.

The CDR3 is CASGGTHQSTIYF. The CDR3 nucleotides are TGTGCCAGTGGGGGGACCCACCAGAGCACCATATATTTT. The rearrangement joins TRBV19 to TRBJ1-3, with TRBD1 as a possible D gene (5 bases). The CDR3 runs 13 residues. Germline V gene lookup returns CDR1 LNHDA and CDR2 SQIVND (reference sequence). V was trimmed by 8 bases and J by 9 bases, leaving 17 bases between them.

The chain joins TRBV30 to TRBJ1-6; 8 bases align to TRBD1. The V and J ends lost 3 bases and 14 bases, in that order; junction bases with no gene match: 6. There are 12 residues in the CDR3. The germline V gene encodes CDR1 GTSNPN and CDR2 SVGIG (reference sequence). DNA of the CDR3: TGTGCCTGGAGAACAGGGGGAGCCTCCCTCCACTTT. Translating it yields CAWRTGGASLHF.

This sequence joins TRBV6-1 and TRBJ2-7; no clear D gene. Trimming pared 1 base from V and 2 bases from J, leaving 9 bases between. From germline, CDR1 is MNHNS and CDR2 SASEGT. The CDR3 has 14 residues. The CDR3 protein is CASSEVLAAYEQYF. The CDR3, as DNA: TGTGCCAGCAGTGAAGTCTTGGCAGCCTACGAGCAGTACTTC.

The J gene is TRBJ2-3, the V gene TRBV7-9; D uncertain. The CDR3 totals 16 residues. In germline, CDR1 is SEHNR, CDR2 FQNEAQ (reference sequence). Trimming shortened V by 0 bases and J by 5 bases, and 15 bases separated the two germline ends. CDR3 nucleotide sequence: TGTGCCAGCAGCTTAGCACGCCCAGGTCGTGGAGATACGCAGTATTTT. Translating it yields CASSLARPGRGDTQYF.

CDR3 in amino acids: CASGDRGHTEAFF. As DNA, the CDR3 is TGCGCCAGCGGGGACAGGGGGCACACTGAAGCTTTCTTT. The rearrangement links TRBV5-1 to TRBJ1-1, with 12 bases that match TRBD1. This CDR3 spans 13 amino acids. The V gene's germline CDR1 is SGHRS and CDR2 YFSETQ. J was trimmed by 3 bases and V by 7 bases; bases with no gene match: 1.

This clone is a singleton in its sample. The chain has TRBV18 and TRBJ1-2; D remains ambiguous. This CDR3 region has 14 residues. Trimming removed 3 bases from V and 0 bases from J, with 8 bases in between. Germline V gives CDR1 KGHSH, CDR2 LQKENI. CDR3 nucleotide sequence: TGTGCCAGCTCACCTCCCGGGGCTAACTATGGCTACACCTTC. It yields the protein CASSPPGANYGYTF.

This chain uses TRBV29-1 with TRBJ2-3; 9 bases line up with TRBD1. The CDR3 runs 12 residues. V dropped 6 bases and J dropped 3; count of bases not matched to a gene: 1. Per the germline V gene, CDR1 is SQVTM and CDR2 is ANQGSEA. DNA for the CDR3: TGCAGCGTCGGGACAGGGACAGATACGCAGTATTTT. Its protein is CSVGTGTDTQYF.

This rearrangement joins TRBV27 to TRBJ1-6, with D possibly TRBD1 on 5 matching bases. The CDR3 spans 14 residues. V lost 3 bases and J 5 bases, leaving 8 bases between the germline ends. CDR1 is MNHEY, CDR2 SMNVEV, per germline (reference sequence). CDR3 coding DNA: TGTGCCAGCAGTTTCCGGGGGGATAATTCACCCCTCCACTTT. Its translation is CASSFRGDNSPLHF.

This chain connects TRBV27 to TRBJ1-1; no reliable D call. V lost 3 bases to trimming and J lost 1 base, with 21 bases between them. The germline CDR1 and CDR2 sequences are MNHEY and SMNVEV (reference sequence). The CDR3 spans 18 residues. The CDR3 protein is CASSFRPIPVDGNTEAFF. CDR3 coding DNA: TGTGCCAGCAGTTTTCGCCCGATTCCTGTAGATGGGAACACTGAAGCTTTCTTT.

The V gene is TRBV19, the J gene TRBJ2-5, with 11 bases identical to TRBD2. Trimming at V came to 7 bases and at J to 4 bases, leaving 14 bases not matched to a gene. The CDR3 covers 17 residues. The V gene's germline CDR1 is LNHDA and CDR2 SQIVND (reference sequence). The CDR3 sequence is CASTITHSGGAGETQYF. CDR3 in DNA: TGTGCCAGTACCATTACCCATAGCGGGGGGGCCGGAGAGACCCAGTACTTC.

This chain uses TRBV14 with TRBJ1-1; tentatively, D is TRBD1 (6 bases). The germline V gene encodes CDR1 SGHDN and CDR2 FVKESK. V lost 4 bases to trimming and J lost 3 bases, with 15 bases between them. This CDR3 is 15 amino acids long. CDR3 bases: TGTGCCAGCAGCCCGACGGACAGCCGATACACTGAAGCTTTCTTT. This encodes CASSPTDSRYTEAFF.

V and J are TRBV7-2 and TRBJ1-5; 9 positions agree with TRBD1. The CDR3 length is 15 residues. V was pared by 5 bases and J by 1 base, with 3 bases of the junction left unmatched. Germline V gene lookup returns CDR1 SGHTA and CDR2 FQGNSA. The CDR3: CASSPTGGSNQPQHF. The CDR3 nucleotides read TGTGCCAGCAGCCCGACAGGGGGAAGCAATCAGCCCCAGCATTTT.

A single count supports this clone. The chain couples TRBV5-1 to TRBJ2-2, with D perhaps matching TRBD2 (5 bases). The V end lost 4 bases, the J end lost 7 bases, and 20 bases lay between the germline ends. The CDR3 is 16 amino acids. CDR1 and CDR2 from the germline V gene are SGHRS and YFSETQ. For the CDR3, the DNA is TGCGCCAGCAGCCCCAGCCCCGGGGTAGAGGTCGGGGAGCTGTTTTTT. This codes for CASSPSPGVEVGELFF.

In nucleotides, the CDR3 is TGTGCCAGCAGGCCGTACTTCGCGACAGGGGGCGCCTACAATGAGCAGTTCTTC. Protein product: CASRPYFATGGAYNEQFF. The chain couples TRBV2 to TRBJ2-1, with TRBD1 identical over 10 bases. CDR3 length equals 18 residues. The V segment lost 6 bases and the J segment 2 bases; nucleotides outside the gene matches: 13. The germline gives CDR1 SNHLY, CDR2 FYNNEI.

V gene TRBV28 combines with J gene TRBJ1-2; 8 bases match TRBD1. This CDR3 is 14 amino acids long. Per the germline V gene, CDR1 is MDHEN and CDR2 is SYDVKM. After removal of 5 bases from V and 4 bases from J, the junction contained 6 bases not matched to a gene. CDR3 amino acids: CASSPTGAGYGYTF. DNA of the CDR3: TGTGCCAGCAGTCCGACAGGGGCGGGCTATGGCTACACCTTC.

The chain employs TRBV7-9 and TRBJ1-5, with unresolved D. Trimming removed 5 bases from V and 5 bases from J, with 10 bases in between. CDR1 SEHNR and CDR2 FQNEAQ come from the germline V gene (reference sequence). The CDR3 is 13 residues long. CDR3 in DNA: TGTGCCAGCAGCCTTATGTATGATCAGCCCCAGCATTTT. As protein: CASSLMYDQPQHF. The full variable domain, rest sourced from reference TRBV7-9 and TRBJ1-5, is DTGVSQNPRHKITKRGQNVTFRCDPISEHNRLYWYRQTLGQGPEFLTYFQNEAQLEKSRLLSDRFSAERPKGSFSTLEIQRTEQGDSAMYLCASSLMYDQPQHFGDGTRLSIL.

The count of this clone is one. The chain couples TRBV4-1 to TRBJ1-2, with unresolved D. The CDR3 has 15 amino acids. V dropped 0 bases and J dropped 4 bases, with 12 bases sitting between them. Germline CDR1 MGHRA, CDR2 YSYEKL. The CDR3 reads CASSQDSTIRYGYTF. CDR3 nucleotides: TGCGCCAGCAGCCAAGATAGCACAATCCGCTATGGCTACACCTTC.

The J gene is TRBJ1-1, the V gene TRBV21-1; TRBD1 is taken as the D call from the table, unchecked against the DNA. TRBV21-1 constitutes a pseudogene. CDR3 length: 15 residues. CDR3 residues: CASSSLRDRPSEAFF. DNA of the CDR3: TGTGCCAGCAGCTCCCTCAGGGACAGGCCTTCTGAAGCTTTCTTT.

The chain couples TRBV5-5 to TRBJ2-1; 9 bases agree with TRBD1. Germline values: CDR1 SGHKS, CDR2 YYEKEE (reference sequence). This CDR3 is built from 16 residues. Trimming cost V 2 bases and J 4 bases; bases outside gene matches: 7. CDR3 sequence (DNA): TGTGCCAGCAGCTTTTCTGGTGGGACAGGGTACAATGAGCAGTTCTTC. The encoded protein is CASSFSGGTGYNEQFF.